One and the same sample provided the 32 T cell receptor beta chains below, sequenced in a study of blood T cell repertoires in COVID-19. Clones were sequenced by immunoSEQ multiplex PCR, and TCRdb holds only the in-frame ones, with some missing. The repertoire has a few hundred thousand clones, 70% to 90% of them found once; the top ten carry 0.7% to 1%. Material: peripheral blood. Source of these receptors: a human donor with COVID-19, enrolled during active disease. The donor label of this sample is uncertain.

The chain uses TRBV28 and TRBJ1-1, with TRBD1 matching 9 bases. The CDR3 contains 14 residues. Germline V gene sequence: CDR1 MDHEN, CDR2 SYDVKM. With V trimmed by 9 bases and J by 5 bases, 10 bases remained unmatched. The CDR3 coding sequence is TGTGCCAGTAAAGAACAGGGGGCCGGGACTGAAGCTTTCTTT. Translating gives CASKEQGAGTEAFF.

The V gene is TRBV28, the J gene TRBJ1-2; D not resolved. The CDR3 loop spans 12 amino acids. Germline V CDR1 and CDR2: MDHEN, SYDVKM. Trimming cost V 6 bases and J 2 bases, with 7 bases left between them. The CDR3 coding sequence is TGTGCCAGCAGCCTTCCCAACTATGGCTACACCTTC. As protein: CASSLPNYGYTF.

The chain is built from TRBV28 and TRBJ1-2; D gene ambiguous. V lost 6 bases and J 0 bases, leaving 17 bases between the germline ends. Germline V lookup: CDR1 MDHEN, CDR2 SYDVKM. The CDR3 sequence is 16 residues long. CDR3 bases: TGTGCCAGCAGAATCTCGGTCGGGTCAGCTAACTATGGCTACACCTTC. It specifies CASRISVGSANYGYTF.

The chain uses TRBV12-3 or TRBV12-4 and TRBJ2-1, with D unclear. Between the trimmed V and J ends, which lost 5 bases and 4 bases, there was a span of 9 bases. CDR3 length: 13 amino acids. CDR3 DNA sequence: TGTGCCAGCAGTCACGTCAGGTACAATGAGCAGTTCTTC. Encoded protein: CASSHVRYNEQFF.

The genes are TRBV28 and TRBJ2-1, with D possibly being TRBD1 (6 bases). CDR1 and CDR2 (germline): MDHEN, SYDVKM. Trimming cost V 5 bases and J 4 bases, with 15 bases left between them. The CDR3 has 15 amino acids. The CDR3 DNA is TGTGCCAGCAGTCAACAGGGAAGGAGGTACAATGAGCAGTTCTTC. This translates into CASSQQGRRYNEQFF.

This chain links TRBV28 with TRBJ1-1, with D unresolved. Looked up from germline, CDR1 is MDHEN and CDR2 is SYDVKM. The CDR3 has 14 amino acids. The ends were cut back, 2 bases at V and 5 bases at J, with 12 bases in the middle. In nucleotides, the CDR3 is TGTGCCAGCAGTTTAGCCCAGGATCCTACTGAAGCTTTCTTT. It yields the protein CASSLAQDPTEAFF.

This chain joins TRBV27 and TRBJ1-6, with TRBD1 matching 7 bases. Looked up from germline, CDR1 is MNHEY and CDR2 is SMNVEV (reference sequence). The CDR3 contains 14 residues. J was trimmed by 7 bases and V by 4 bases; bases with no gene match: 4. The CDR3 loop reads CASSWTGSNSPLHF. The CDR3 region has the DNA TGTGCCAGCAGTTGGACAGGCTCCAATTCACCCCTCCACTTT.

For the CDR3, the DNA is TGTGCCAGCAGCCCAGGGACAGGGGCTTTGAACACTGAAGCTTTCTTT. It yields the protein CASSPGTGALNTEAFF. The V gene is TRBV7-3, the J gene TRBJ1-1; 10 nucleotides match TRBD1. Germline values: CDR1 SGHTA, CDR2 FQGTGA. The ends lost 5 bases at V and 0 bases at J; junction bases unmatched: 6. CDR3 length: 16 residues.

The chain couples TRBV28 to TRBJ1-1; D may be TRBD1 (6 bases). Trimming took 3 bases from V and 1 from J, leaving 9 bases between them. Germline V gives CDR1 MDHEN, CDR2 SYDVKM. The CDR3 spans 14 residues. The CDR3 DNA reads TGTGCCAGCAGTTTTGAGGACAGGAACACTGAAGCTTTCTTT. This encodes CASSFEDRNTEAFF.

Written as DNA, the CDR3 is TGTGCCAGCAGCCAACCGGGACAGTTGAACACTGAAGCTTTCTTT. Translation: CASSQPGQLNTEAFF. J is TRBJ1-1 and V is TRBV3-1 (or the pseudogene TRBV3-2); TRBD1 matches 7 bases. Looked up from germline, CDR1 is LGHDT and CDR2 is YNNKEL (reference sequence). The V segment lost 2 bases and the J segment 0 bases; nucleotides outside the gene matches: 3. The CDR3 is 15 residues long.

J is TRBJ1-2 and V is TRBV6-5; the match to TRBD1 covers 8 bases. The CDR3 spans 14 residues. The germline gives CDR1 MNHEY, CDR2 SVGAGI. With 6 bases clipped from V and 7 bases from J, the junction kept 10 bases outside the gene matches. The CDR3 nucleotides read TGTGCCAGCAGCTGTGGACAGGGTGGATGTGGCTACACCTTC. This sequence encodes CASSCGQGGCGYTF.

The genes are TRBV28 and TRBJ1-2; 7 nucleotides line up with TRBD1. Trimming took 9 bases from V and 2 from J; bases not matched to a gene: 12. This CDR3 is 15 amino acids long. CDR1 is MDHEN and CDR2 is SYDVKM in the germline V gene. The DNA for the CDR3 is TGTGCCAGTAAACCCGGGACAGCCCAGAACTATGGCTACACCTTC. Encoded protein: CASKPGTAQNYGYTF.

The chain recombines TRBV5-6 with TRBJ2-7; D is uncertain. From germline, CDR1 is SGHDT and CDR2 YYEEEE. With 3 bases removed from V and 0 bases from J, the gap between germline ends came to 10 bases. The CDR3 loop spans 14 amino acids. The DNA for the CDR3 is TGTGCCAGCAGCTGGGCGACACCCTCCTACGAGCAGTACTTC. It is translated as CASSWATPSYEQYF.

V and J are TRBV2 and TRBJ2-5; 9 positions match TRBD2. Germline V gives CDR1 SNHLY, CDR2 FYNNEI. This CDR3 spans 15 amino acids. Unmatched junction bases numbered 7, after V lost 7 bases and J lost 1 base. CDR3 amino acids: CASTKRLAAQETQYF. DNA of the CDR3: TGTGCCAGCACTAAAAGACTAGCGGCCCAAGAGACCCAGTACTTC.

There are a few counts of this clone. Relative to the germline gene, one junction end is altered; a read error may explain this. This sequence joins TRBV9 and TRBJ1-1; D is unclear. The germline V gene encodes CDR1 SGDLS and CDR2 YYNGEE. The CDR3 has 11 residues. The chain's CDR3 is CASSGNSEAFF. The CDR3 DNA follows: TGTGCCAGCAGCGGTAACAGTGAAGCTTTCTTT.

The V gene is TRBV9, the J gene TRBJ2-3; the match to TRBD2 covers 16 bases. The germline CDR1 and CDR2 sequences are SGDLS and YYNGEE. The CDR3 sequence is 20 residues long. Trimming at V came to 4 bases and at J to 3 bases, leaving 14 bases not matched to a gene. CDR3: CASSPPPMGLAGGLTDTQYF. The CDR3 nucleotides are TGTGCCAGCAGCCCCCCTCCCATGGGACTAGCGGGAGGGTTAACAGATACGCAGTATTTT.

This clone showed up just once. The CDR3 coding sequence is TGTGCCAGCAGCTTTTCCTCCGGGTCGTCGTCGGGAGAAGCTTTCTTT. Protein sequence: CASSFSSGSSSGEAFF. V is TRBV5-6 and J is TRBJ1-1; D is unresolved. The germline V and J ends were trimmed by 2 bases and 8 bases, with 22 bases remaining between them. The CDR3 has 16 residues. CDR1 and CDR2 (germline): SGHDT, YYEEEE. Supplemented by reference TRBV5-6 and TRBJ1-1, the full variable domain reads DAGVTQSPTHLIKTRGQQVTLRCSPKSGHDTVSWYQQALGQGPQFIFQYYEEEERQRGNFPDRFSGHQFPNYSSELNVNALLLGDSALYLCASSFSSGSSSGEAFFGQGTRLTVV.

V is TRBV5-4 and J is TRBJ2-2, with D perhaps TRBD2 (5 bases). CDR3 length: 16 amino acids. V was clipped by 0 bases and J by 1 base, with 10 bases between them. The germline CDR1 and CDR2 sequences are SGHNT and YYREEE (reference sequence). This chain's CDR3 is CASSLASRGNTGELFF. CDR3 DNA: TGTGCCAGCAGCTTGGCCTCACGGGGGAACACCGGGGAGCTGTTTTTT.

The rearrangement links TRBV5-1 to TRBJ2-7; TRBD2 aligns across 9 bases. CDR1 and CDR2 (germline): SGHRS, YFSETQ. Trimming cost V 4 bases and J 3 bases; bases outside gene matches: 8. The CDR3 spans 15 residues. Here the CDR3 DNA reads TGCGCCAGCAGCCCAGGACTAGCGAGTATCTACGAGCAGTACTTC. It codes for CASSPGLASIYEQYF.

This clone was counted only a few times. The chain uses TRBV30 and TRBJ1-5, with TRBD1 as a possible D gene (5 bases). The V gene lost 2 bases and the J gene lost 3 bases, with 14 bases spanning the gap. Germline V CDR1 and CDR2: GTSNPN, SVGIG (reference sequence). CDR3 size: 15 residues. CDR3 amino acids: CAWSKPGGNNQPQHF. In DNA form, the CDR3 reads TGTGCCTGGAGTAAACCCGGGGGTAACAATCAGCCCCAGCATTTT.

V usage is TRBV21-1 and J usage is TRBJ1-2. TRBV21-1 is assigned pseudogene status. There are 11 residues in the CDR3. The CDR3 loop reads CASSNEDGYTF. As DNA, the CDR3 is TGTGCCAGCAGCAATGAGGATGGCTACACCTTC.

The V gene is TRBV7-6, the J gene TRBJ2-7; 13 positions match TRBD2. V gave up 5 bases and J gave up 0 bases; unmatched junction bases: 4. The CDR3 runs to 16 residues. The germline gives CDR1 SGHVS, CDR2 FNYEAQ. The CDR3, as DNA: TGTGCCAGCAGCCCGGGACTAGCGGGGAACTCCTACGAGCAGTACTTC. Translation gives CASSPGLAGNSYEQYF. Full variable domain (rest looked up from reference TRBV7-6 and TRBJ2-7): GAGVSQSPRYKVTKRGQDVALRCDPISGHVSLYWYRQALGQGPEFLTYFNYEAQQDKSGLPNDRFSAERPEGSISTLTIQRTEQRDSAMYRCASSPGLAGNSYEQYFGPGTRLTVT.

The V and J genes are TRBV7-3 and TRBJ2-5; TRBD1 aligns across 9 bases. After removal of 7 bases from V and 7 bases from J, the junction contained 16 bases not matched to a gene. The CDR3 spans 16 residues. Germline V gives CDR1 SGHTA, CDR2 FQGTGA. CDR3 amino acids: CASTSTGTGKFRTQYF. The DNA of the CDR3 is TGTGCCAGCACCTCCACCGGGACAGGGAAGTTCAGGACCCAGTACTTC.

This clone was observed a single time. The chain couples TRBV6-2 or TRBV6-3 to TRBJ1-2, with 9 bases aligning to TRBD1. The germline CDR1 and CDR2 sequences are MNHEY and SVGEGT. Unmatched junction bases numbered 6, after V lost 6 bases and J lost 4 bases. This CDR3 has 14 amino acids. The CDR3 is CASSTGTGLYGYTF. CDR3 DNA: TGTGCCAGCAGCACCGGGACAGGGCTCTATGGCTACACCTTC.

This clone has just a few counts. This chain uses TRBV5-1 with TRBJ1-2, with D uncertain. The germline gives CDR1 SGHRS, CDR2 YFSETQ. The V and J ends lost 4 bases and 3 bases respectively, with 16 bases between them. This CDR3 has 15 residues. This chain's CDR3 is CASSPRVYGDYGYTF. The CDR3 coding sequence is TGCGCCAGCAGCCCACGGGTTTACGGGGACTATGGCTACACCTTC.

The genes are TRBV19 and TRBJ2-6; D not certain. The germline V and J ends were trimmed by 1 base and 0 bases, with 7 bases remaining between them. CDR3 length: 16 residues. Germline V gives CDR1 LNHDA, CDR2 SQIVND (reference sequence). The CDR3 region is CASSIGSPSGANVLTF. Written as DNA, the CDR3 is TGTGCCAGTAGTATAGGCAGTCCCTCTGGGGCCAACGTCCTGACTTTC. Looking up the rest from reference TRBV19 and TRBJ2-6 gives the full variable domain: DGGITQSPKYLFRKEGQNVTLSCEQNLNHDAMYWYRQDPGQGLRLIYYSQIVNDFQKGDIAEGYSVSREKKESFPLTVTSAQKNPTAFYLCASSIGSPSGANVLTFGAGSRLTVL.

This clone appeared a few times. The chain combines TRBV6-5 with TRBJ2-7; TRBD2 agrees at 7 bases. J was trimmed by 2 bases and V by 8 bases; bases with no gene match: 6. Looked up from germline, CDR1 is MNHEY and CDR2 is SVGAGI. The CDR3 has 13 residues. Here the CDR3 DNA reads TGTGCCAGCGGACTAGGCCCTACCTACGAGCAGTACTTC. Translated: CASGLGPTYEQYF.

This clone was recorded once. This chain links TRBV7-6 with TRBJ2-7, with D hard to call. The CDR3 totals 12 residues. The germline V and J ends were trimmed by 1 base and 5 bases, with 6 bases remaining between them. The germline V gene encodes CDR1 SGHVS and CDR2 FNYEAQ. The CDR3 coding sequence is TGTGCCAGCAGCTTAGGGCCAAACGAGCAGTACTTC. It specifies CASSLGPNEQYF.

The J gene is TRBJ2-2, the V gene TRBV28; TRBD2 is a possible D gene (5 bases). Between the trimmed V and J ends, which lost 7 bases and 7 bases, there was a span of 13 bases. CDR3 length: 13 amino acids. Looked up from germline, CDR1 is MDHEN and CDR2 is SYDVKM. CDR3 DNA sequence: TGTGCCAGCAATATTCCCGGGGTCGGGGAGCTGTTTTTT. This translates into CASNIPGVGELFF.

The chain has TRBV30 and TRBJ1-1, with D unclear. CDR1 and CDR2 from the germline V gene are GTSNPN and SVGIG (reference sequence). Trimming removed 5 bases at V and 2 bases at J, with 15 bases between. The CDR3 consists of 14 residues. CDR3 bases: TGTGCCTGGTCGGAGCGAGGATTTAACACTGAAGCTTTCTTT. As protein: CAWSERGFNTEAFF.

This chain joins TRBV28 and TRBJ2-3; 8 nucleotides line up with TRBD1. With V trimmed by 5 bases and J by 1 base, 8 bases remained unmatched. This CDR3 region has 16 residues. CDR1 is MDHEN and CDR2 is SYDVKM in the germline V gene. The CDR3 reads CASSRGQGEGTDTQYF. The DNA of the CDR3 is TGTGCCAGCAGTCGCGGACAGGGCGAGGGCACAGATACGCAGTATTTT.

The J gene is TRBJ2-4, the V gene TRBV30; D call uncertain. CDR3 length: 12 amino acids. Germline V gene data show CDR1 as GTSNPN and CDR2 as SVGIG (reference sequence). The ends were cut back, 0 bases at V and 7 bases at J, with 7 bases in the middle. The DNA of the CDR3 is TGTGCCTGGAGTGTTCGGTGGAACATTCAGTACTTC. The encoded protein is CAWSVRWNIQYF.